Following are 14 T cell receptor beta chains from one sample sequenced in a study of OX40 agonist ivuxolimab in advanced cancers. Only in-frame clones appear in the TCRdb table, and some are missing; sequencing was by immunoSEQ multiplex PCR. Altogether about 64,000 clones are present, over 70% being singletons, with the ten largest covering around 1.3%. The sample consisted of CD4+ or CD8+ T cells sorted from blood, taken in a trial of the OX40 agonist ivuxolimab. The source of these receptors is an adult with an advanced solid tumor such as melanoma, head and neck, liver or kidney cancer.

The chain couples TRBV6-6 to TRBJ1-3, with D uncertain. V was trimmed by 6 bases and J by 5 bases, leaving 17 bases between them. In germline, CDR1 is MNHNY, CDR2 SVGAGI (reference sequence). This CDR3 region has 15 residues. CDR3: CASSYGPGSRNTIYF. The CDR3 nucleotides read TGTGCCAGCAGCTACGGACCCGGGTCCAGAAACACCATATATTTT.

This chain joins TRBV9 and TRBJ2-2; D unclear. Trimming pared 1 base from V and 5 bases from J, leaving 6 bases between. Germline V gene data show CDR1 as SGDLS and CDR2 as YYNGEE. The CDR3 consists of 13 residues. The CDR3 DNA reads as TGTGCCAGCAGCGTAATGCAGACCGGGGAGCTGTTTTTT. Its protein is CASSVMQTGELFF.

This chain links TRBV15 with TRBJ2-7, with 8 bases matching TRBD1. After removal of 2 bases from V and 0 bases from J, the junction contained 9 bases not matched to a gene. The CDR3 is 17 residues long. Germline V gives CDR1 LNHNV, CDR2 YYDKDF (reference sequence). Here the CDR3 reads CATSRTAGTGRSYEQYF. The CDR3 nucleotides read TGTGCCACCAGCAGAACAGCCGGGACAGGTCGCTCCTACGAGCAGTACTTC.

V is TRBV7-8 and J is TRBJ2-3; 9 positions agree with TRBD1. This CDR3 is built from 16 residues. CDR1 is SGHVS and CDR2 is FQNEAQ in the germline V gene. V trimming: 1 base; J trimming: 4 bases; junction bases outside the gene matches: 6. The CDR3 loop is CASSLVPDRGSDTQYF. The CDR3 nucleotides read TGTGCCAGCAGCTTAGTTCCGGACAGGGGATCAGATACGCAGTATTTT.

The chain carries TRBV11-2 and TRBJ1-5, with 7 bases identical to TRBD1. The CDR3 spans 15 residues. The V gene end was trimmed by 1 base and the J gene end by 8 bases; junction bases not matched to a gene: 8. Per the germline V gene, CDR1 is SGHAT and CDR2 is FQNNGV. CDR3 residues: CASSLAQGPQEPQHF. The CDR3 bases are TGTGCCAGCAGCTTAGCACAGGGGCCCCAGGAGCCCCAGCATTTT.

This clone showed up just once. The chain carries TRBV11-3 and TRBJ2-3, with TRBD2 matching over 9 bases. This CDR3 contains 15 residues. V trimming: 5 bases; J trimming: 3 bases; junction bases outside the gene matches: 6. Germline values: CDR1 SGHNT, CDR2 YENEEA. The CDR3 DNA sequence: TGTGCCAGCAGCGTTAGCGGGGGTTCGACAGATACGCAGTATTTT. This codes for CASSVSGGSTDTQYF.

This clone was counted a single time. V usage is TRBV7-2 and J usage is TRBJ2-7, with D maybe TRBD1 (6 bases). CDR1 SGHTA and CDR2 FQGNSA come from the germline V gene. V was shortened by 5 bases and J by 1 base, with 12 bases between the two germline ends. The CDR3 runs to 14 residues. CDR3 residues: CASSPGHQSYEQYF. CDR3 in DNA: TGTGCCAGCAGCCCGGGACATCAGTCCTACGAGCAGTACTTC.

This clone was counted once. The J gene is TRBJ2-5, the V gene TRBV4-3; D possibly corresponds to TRBD1 (6 bases). This CDR3 region has 15 residues. The germline V and J ends were trimmed by 0 bases and 5 bases, with 13 bases remaining between them. Germline-derived CDR1 and CDR2 are LGHNA and YSLEER. CDR3 DNA: TGCGCCAGCAGCCAAGAAACAGGGTTCCTGGAGACCCAGTACTTC. Translated, it gives CASSQETGFLETQYF.

The V and J genes are TRBV19 and TRBJ2-5; D gene unclear. V was shortened by 3 bases and J by 5 bases, with 7 bases between the two germline ends. The CDR3 loop spans 12 amino acids. From germline, CDR1 is LNHDA and CDR2 SQIVND (reference sequence). The CDR3: CASSIDLETQYF. The CDR3 DNA reads as TGTGCCAGTAGTATCGACCTGGAGACCCAGTACTTC.

V and J are TRBV5-8 and TRBJ2-7; 7 bases map to TRBD2. The CDR3 is 14 residues long. J was trimmed by 0 bases and V by 5 bases; bases with no gene match: 5. Germline assignment: CDR1 SGHTS and CDR2 YDEGEE. The CDR3 sequence: CASRTRGSSYEQYF. The CDR3 DNA sequence: TGTGCCAGCAGGACGCGGGGGAGCTCCTACGAGCAGTACTTC.

CDR3: CASSSYNMNTEAFF. The CDR3 DNA follows: TGCGCCAGCAGCTCATACAACATGAACACTGAAGCTTTCTTT. The chain combines TRBV5-1 with TRBJ1-1; no clear D. In germline, CDR1 is SGHRS, CDR2 YFSETQ. Between the trimmed V and J ends, which lost 3 bases and 0 bases, there was a span of 9 bases. The CDR3 is 14 residues long.

The gene calls are TRBV5-1 and TRBJ2-3, with unresolved D. The germline V and J ends were trimmed by 0 bases and 2 bases, with 7 bases remaining between them. CDR1 and CDR2 from the germline V gene are SGHRS and YFSETQ. The CDR3 loop spans 14 amino acids. Here the CDR3 reads CASSLATNTDTQYF. Here the CDR3 DNA reads TGCGCCAGCAGCTTGGCAACAAACACAGATACGCAGTATTTT.

In DNA, the CDR3 is TGTGCCAGTCAGAAGGGGAGGGGGGAGCTGTTTTTT. It yields the protein CASQKGRGELFF. The chain joins TRBV19 to TRBJ2-2; D perhaps matches TRBD2 (6 bases). Trimming left V 8 bases short and J 8 bases short, with 12 bases between. Germline V CDR1 and CDR2: LNHDA, SQIVND (reference sequence). This CDR3 comprises 12 residues.

The chain carries TRBV5-1 and TRBJ2-1; TRBD1 is a possible D gene (5 bases). Germline values: CDR1 SGHRS, CDR2 YFSETQ. The CDR3 covers 16 residues. V was pared by 4 bases and J by 5 bases, with 19 bases between. This chain's CDR3 is CASSGMGRWPDNEQFF. Written as DNA, the CDR3 is TGCGCCAGCAGCGGGATGGGGCGCTGGCCCGACAATGAGCAGTTCTTC.